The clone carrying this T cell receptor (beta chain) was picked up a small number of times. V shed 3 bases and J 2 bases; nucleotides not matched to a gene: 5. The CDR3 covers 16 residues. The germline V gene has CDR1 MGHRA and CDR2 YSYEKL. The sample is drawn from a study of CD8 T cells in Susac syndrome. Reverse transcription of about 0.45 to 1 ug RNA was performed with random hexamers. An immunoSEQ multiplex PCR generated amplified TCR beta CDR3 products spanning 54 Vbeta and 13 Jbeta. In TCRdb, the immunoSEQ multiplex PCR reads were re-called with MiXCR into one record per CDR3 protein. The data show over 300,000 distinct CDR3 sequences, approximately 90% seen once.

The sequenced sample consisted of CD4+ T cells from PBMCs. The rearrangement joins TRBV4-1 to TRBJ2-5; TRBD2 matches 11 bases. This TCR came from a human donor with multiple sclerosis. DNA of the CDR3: TGCGCCAGCAGCCAGGGGACTAGCGGCCATCAAGAGACCCAGTACTTC. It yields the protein CASSQGTSGHQETQYF.